This T cell receptor beta chain was recorded in a study of T cell responses to AZD1222 COVID-19 vaccine. In the study overall: Second doses were pooled across both intervals (about 4 or about 12 weeks). Findings and limits, study-wide: Variant regions that are unmutated are reportedly the target of nearly half of spike-specific TCRs. Repertoire sampling was restricted to post-peak T cell response timepoints.

Some clones are missing from TCRdb's copy, which holds only in-frame ones; the method was immunoSEQ multiplex PCR. The sample holds approximately 140,000 clones, about 90% seen once. The germline gives CDR1 SGHNT, CDR2 YYREEE (reference sequence). With V trimmed by 4 bases and J by 7 bases, 7 bases remained unmatched. This CDR3 spans 13 amino acids. Points on this clone: Its antigen is not known.

Sequencing was performed on peripheral blood, taken on day 0 of AZD1222 vaccination. The V and J genes are TRBV5-4 and TRBJ1-2, with 7 positions matching TRBD1. The origin of this receptor is an adult in good health. In DNA, the CDR3 is TGTGCCAGCAGCCCAGGGGGTGATCGTGGCTACACCTTC. Translating it yields CASSPGGDRGYTF.